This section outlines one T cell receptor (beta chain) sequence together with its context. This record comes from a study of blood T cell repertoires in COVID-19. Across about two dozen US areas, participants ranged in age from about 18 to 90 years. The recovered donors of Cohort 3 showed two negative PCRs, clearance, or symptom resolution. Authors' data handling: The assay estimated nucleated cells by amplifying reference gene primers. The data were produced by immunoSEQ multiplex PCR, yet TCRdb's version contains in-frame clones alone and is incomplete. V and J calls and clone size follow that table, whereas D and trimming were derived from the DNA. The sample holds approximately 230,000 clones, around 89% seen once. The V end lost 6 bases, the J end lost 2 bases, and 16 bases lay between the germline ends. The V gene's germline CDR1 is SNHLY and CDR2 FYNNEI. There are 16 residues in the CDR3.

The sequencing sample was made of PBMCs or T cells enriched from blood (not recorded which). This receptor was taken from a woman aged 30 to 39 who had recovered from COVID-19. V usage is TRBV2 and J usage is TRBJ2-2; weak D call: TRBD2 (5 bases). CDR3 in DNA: TGTGCCAGCAGCGCCTTTCTAGCCAGTAACACCGGGGAGCTGTTTTTT. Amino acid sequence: CASSAFLASNTGELFF.